Below are 14 T cell receptor beta chains sequenced from a single sample in a study of blood T cell repertoires in COVID-19. This table comes from immunoSEQ multiplex PCR, and its TCRdb copy is limited to in-frame clones, with some not included. This table has about 82,000 clones, 65% to 90% appearing once. The sequenced material came from peripheral blood. The receptors come from an elderly man with acute or convalescent COVID-19.

V gene TRBV20-1 combines with J gene TRBJ2-1; 8 nucleotides match TRBD2. CDR1 is DFQATT and CDR2 is SNEGSKA in the germline V gene (reference sequence). The J segment lost 0 bases and the V segment lost 3 bases, leaving 4 bases of the junction unmatched. The length of the CDR3 is 15 residues. The CDR3 sequence: CSASLGTSSYNEQFF. In DNA, the CDR3 is TGCAGTGCTAGTTTGGGGACTAGCTCCTACAATGAGCAGTTCTTC.

The chain couples TRBV6-2 or TRBV6-3 to TRBJ2-5; possible D gene TRBD2, 6 bases. The CDR3 sequence is 16 residues long. Trimming took 4 bases from V and 6 from J, leaving 21 bases between them. Germline lookup yields CDR1 MNHEY and CDR2 SVGEGT. The CDR3 nucleotides read TGTGCCAGCAGTTTGGGCCTAAAAACTAGCTTGCAGACCCAGTACTTC. This sequence encodes CASSLGLKTSLQTQYF.

The chain employs TRBV6-4 and TRBJ1-1; 8 bases agree with TRBD1. V lost 0 bases and J lost 11; bases outside the gene matches: 8. The germline CDR1 and CDR2 sequences are MRHNA and SNTAGT. CDR3 length: 14 residues. The CDR3 bases are TGTGCCAGCAGTGACTCGGGGGCAGGGGGCTTTGCTTTCTTT. This translates into CASSDSGAGGFAFF.

V gene TRBV24-1 combines with J gene TRBJ2-7, with D possibly matching TRBD1 (6 bases). The CDR3 has 16 residues. The germline V and J ends were trimmed by 1 base and 3 bases, with 15 bases remaining between them. Germline V gene sequence: CDR1 KGHDR, CDR2 SFDVKD. CDR3 coding DNA: TGTGCCACCAGTGATTTCGGTGCCAGGGGCTTCTACGAGCAGTACTTC. The encoded protein is CATSDFGARGFYEQYF.

The gene calls are TRBV7-2 and TRBJ1-1; no clear D. The V and J ends lost 0 bases and 3 bases respectively, with 14 bases between them. The V gene's germline CDR1 is SGHTA and CDR2 FQGNSA. CDR3 length: 16 residues. The CDR3 is CASSLAVSAGDTEAFF. The CDR3 coding sequence is TGTGCCAGCAGCTTAGCGGTTTCGGCAGGTGACACTGAAGCTTTCTTT.

The chain recombines TRBV7-3 with TRBJ2-4, with D possibly TRBD1 on 5 matching bases. Germline CDR1 is SGHTA and CDR2 is FQGTGA. The V end was cut by 0 bases, the J end by 8 bases, with 14 bases between. There are 15 residues in the CDR3. The CDR3 protein is CASSLTRASWDIQYF. The CDR3 coding sequence is TGTGCCAGCAGCTTAACCAGGGCGTCGTGGGACATTCAGTACTTC.

V is TRBV19 and J is TRBJ1-2; 10 nucleotides agree with TRBD1. CDR3 length: 14 amino acids. CDR1 is LNHDA, CDR2 SQIVND, per germline (reference sequence). Trimming cost V 9 bases and J 6 bases; bases outside gene matches: 10. CDR3 sequence (DNA): TGTGCCAGCAGGCGTTTGACAGGGGGCGATGGCTACACCTTC. Its translation: CASRRLTGGDGYTF.

The V and J genes are TRBV14 and TRBJ2-2; D unresolved. V was cut by 0 bases and J by 2 bases, with 4 bases left in between. The CDR3 consists of 14 residues. Germline CDR1 and CDR2: SGHDN and FVKESK. CDR3 residues: CASSQEINTGELFF. CDR3 bases: TGTGCCAGCAGCCAAGAAATAAACACCGGGGAGCTGTTTTTT.

This sequence joins TRBV7-2 and TRBJ2-3; the match to TRBD1 covers 11 bases. The CDR3 consists of 17 residues. Germline CDR1 reads SGHTA; CDR2 reads FQGNSA. V shed 0 bases, J shed 3 bases, and the junction held 5 bases outside the gene matches. This CDR3 reads CASSLAWGTGGTDTQYF. The CDR3 DNA sequence: TGTGCCAGCAGCTTAGCGTGGGGGACAGGGGGGACAGATACGCAGTATTTT.

The rearrangement uses TRBV18 and TRBJ2-3; TRBD2 agrees at 7 bases. CDR1 and CDR2 (germline): KGHSH, LQKENI. Losses at the gene ends were 2 bases for V and 1 base for J; bases not matched to a gene: 12. The CDR3 sequence is 18 residues long. The chain's CDR3 is CASSPFQSGTTRTDTQYF. CDR3 DNA sequence: TGTGCCAGCTCACCATTTCAAAGCGGGACTACTCGCACAGATACGCAGTATTTT. Filled out from reference TRBV18 and TRBJ2-3, the complete variable domain reads NAGVMQNPRHLVRRRGQEARLRCSPMKGHSHVYWYRQLPEEGLKFMVYLQKENIIDESGMPKERFSAEFPKEGPSILRIQQVVRGDSAAYFCASSPFQSGTTRTDTQYFGPGTRLTVL.

A single count supports this clone. The V gene is TRBV5-4, the J gene TRBJ1-1; tentatively, D is TRBD1 (5 bases). The CDR3 runs to 14 residues. The germline CDR1 and CDR2 sequences are SGHNT and YYREEE (reference sequence). V was cut by 1 base and J by 6 bases, with 13 bases left in between. The CDR3 here is CASSLKRTGAEAFF. CDR3 nucleotides: TGTGCCAGCAGCTTGAAGAGGACGGGGGCTGAAGCTTTCTTT.

The V and J genes are TRBV18 and TRBJ1-5; D is uncertain. The CDR3 contains 13 residues. Germline V gene sequence: CDR1 KGHSH, CDR2 LQKENI. The V end lost 2 bases, the J end lost 9 bases, and 11 bases lay between the germline ends. CDR3 residues: CASSPVEMGPQHF. The CDR3 nucleotides read TGTGCCAGCTCACCAGTGGAGATGGGGCCCCAGCATTTT.

The V gene is TRBV18, the J gene TRBJ2-7; 8 nucleotides agree with TRBD1. From germline, CDR1 is KGHSH and CDR2 LQKENI. Unmatched junction bases numbered 14, after V lost 3 bases and J lost 10 bases. The CDR3 extends over 15 amino acids. CDR3 sequence (DNA): TGTGCCAGCTCACCCGCATTTAGACAGGGGCAGGTCCAGTACTTC. It is translated as CASSPAFRQGQVQYF.

The CDR3 is CASSSRTSGRVNEQFF. CDR3 sequence (DNA): TGTGCCAGCAGCTCCCGGACTAGCGGGAGGGTCAATGAGCAGTTCTTC. This chain links TRBV7-2 with TRBJ2-1; 15 bases align to TRBD2. V lost 4 bases and J lost 6; bases outside the gene matches: 4. This CDR3 region has 16 residues. CDR1 is SGHTA, CDR2 FQGNSA, per germline.